These 18 T cell receptor beta chains came from one sample sequenced in a study of CD8+CD57+ T cells in acquired aplastic anemia. Template material for TCR beta VDJ and CDR3 profiling consisted of genomic DNA. In TCRdb, the reads were re-called with MiXCR into one record per CDR3 protein. The table has some 410,000 distinct CDR3 sequences, around 72% seen once. Sequences were obtained from sorted CD4+, CD8+, or CD8+CD57+ T cells (not recorded which) from PBMCs. The receptors were sampled from a human donor in good health, serving as a control.

This clonotype has ten or more counts. The rearrangement uses TRBV5-8 and TRBJ2-3; no firm D call. The V gene's germline CDR1 is SGHTS and CDR2 YDEGEE. V lost 4 bases and J 1 base, leaving 7 bases between the germline ends. The CDR3 extends over 13 amino acids. The CDR3 DNA reads TGTGCCAGCAGCCCGCAGGGCACAGATACGCAGTATTTT. Translated, it gives CASSPQGTDTQYF.

This clonotype showed up many times. CDR3 in amino acids: CASSYFFQGRSLGGYTF. CDR3 nucleotide sequence: TGTGCCAGCAGTTACTTCTTCCAGGGCAGGAGTCTGGGCGGCTACACCTTC. The V call is TRBV6-5, the J call TRBJ1-2; maybe TRBD1 (5 bases). This CDR3 contains 17 residues. Germline V gene sequence: CDR1 MNHEY, CDR2 SVGAGI. V gave up 1 base and J gave up 8 bases, with 23 bases separating them.

The J gene is TRBJ2-1, the V gene TRBV12-3 or TRBV12-4; perhaps TRBD1 as D (6 bases). The CDR3 sequence is 15 residues long. The germline V and J ends were trimmed by 3 bases and 6 bases, with 15 bases remaining between them. The CDR3 nucleotides are TGTGCCAGCAGTTTTAGACAGGTAGTCTCCAATGAGCAGTTCTTC. Protein: CASSFRQVVSNEQFF.

This sequence joins TRBV7-7 and TRBJ1-5; no reliable D call. The CDR3 is made up of 15 amino acids. Germline CDR1 and CDR2: SSHAT and FNYEAQ (reference sequence). Trimming shortened V by 2 bases and J by 16 bases, and 24 bases separated the two germline ends. The CDR3 loop reads CASSLRGTQYFPPHF. CDR3 bases: TGTGCCAGCAGCTTAAGAGGTACGCAGTATTTTCCCCCACATTTT.

The gene calls are TRBV5-1 and TRBJ1-1; possible D gene TRBD1, 5 bases. This CDR3 region has 15 residues. V was pared by 4 bases and J by 0 bases, with 13 bases between. Germline CDR1 and CDR2: SGHRS and YFSETQ. This CDR3 reads CASSARQPLNTEAFF. Written as DNA, the CDR3 is TGCGCCAGCAGCGCCAGACAGCCTCTGAACACTGAAGCTTTCTTT.

This clonotype was counted ten times or more. V usage is TRBV25-1 and J usage is TRBJ2-7; no clear D gene. The CDR3 covers 13 residues. Germline lookup yields CDR1 MGHDK and CDR2 SYGVNS. The V and J ends lost 3 bases and 1 base respectively, with 7 bases between them. For the CDR3, the DNA is TGTGCCAGCAGTGACCCGATTTCCTACGAGCAGTACTTC. Residues: CASSDPISYEQYF.

This clonotype was counted at least ten times. V usage is TRBV20-1 and J usage is TRBJ2-3, with 7 bases fitting TRBD2. The CDR3 consists of 15 residues. Germline lookup yields CDR1 DFQATT and CDR2 SNEGSKA (reference sequence). The trim removed 3 bases at V and 0 bases at J, leaving 6 bases unmatched. The CDR3 protein is CSARLSGRSTDTQYF. CDR3 bases: TGCAGTGCTAGGTTGTCCGGGAGGAGCACAGATACGCAGTATTTT.

This clonotype has ten or more counts. The chain couples TRBV7-3 to TRBJ2-1; 11 bases are a match to TRBD2. V shed 0 bases, J shed 9 bases, and the junction held 7 bases outside the gene matches. CDR1 is SGHTA and CDR2 is FQGTGA in the germline V gene. The CDR3 consists of 16 residues. CDR3 coding DNA: TGTGCCAGCAGCTTAACTCGTAGCGGGGGGGCCGGTGAGCAGTTCTTC. Amino acids: CASSLTRSGGAGEQFF.

This clonotype was observed once. This chain links TRBV2 with TRBJ1-2; 9 bases map to TRBD1. The trim removed 7 bases at V and 6 bases at J, leaving 15 bases unmatched. The CDR3 spans 16 residues. The germline V gene has CDR1 SNHLY and CDR2 FYNNEI. The CDR3 DNA is TGTGCCAGCACCGAACACAGACCGGGACAGGGCCATGGCTACACCTTC. Translation: CASTEHRPGQGHGYTF.

This chain uses TRBV5-6 with TRBJ2-5, with a weak D call TRBD1 (6 bases). Germline V gene sequence: CDR1 SGHDT, CDR2 YYEEEE. This CDR3 is 13 amino acids long. Trimming removed 4 bases at V and 4 bases at J, with 11 bases between. The CDR3 sequence: CASSPDRIETQYF. In nucleotides, the CDR3 is TGTGCCAGCAGCCCTGACAGGATAGAGACCCAGTACTTC.

This clonotype was found many times. The chain has TRBV6-5 and TRBJ2-7; 9 bases align to TRBD2. This CDR3 region has 16 residues. Germline CDR1 and CDR2: MNHEY and SVGAGI. After removal of 6 bases from V and 6 bases from J, the junction contained 15 bases not matched to a gene. In nucleotides, the CDR3 is TGTGCCAGCAGAGATTGGGGCGGGGGGGAAGGAGGCGAGCAGTACTTC. Its protein product is CASRDWGGGEGGEQYF.

The V and J genes are TRBV20-1 and TRBJ2-5, with D tentatively TRBD1 or TRBD2 (5 bases each). Germline values: CDR1 DFQATT, CDR2 SNEGSKA (reference sequence). This CDR3 is 11 amino acids long. CDR3 coding DNA: TGCAGCAGAGCAGAGGGGGAGACCCAGTACTTC. This translates into CSRAEGETQYF.

This clonotype has a single count. Compared with germline, one end of the junction differs, possibly owing to a read error. V usage is TRBV7-9 and J usage is TRBJ2-7; no firm D call. Looked up from germline, CDR1 is SEHNR and CDR2 is FQNEAQ (reference sequence). This CDR3 has 14 residues. For the CDR3, the DNA is TGTGCCAGCAGCTTAGGAGCTAGTACCTACGAGCAGTATTTC. Translated: CASSLGASTYEQYF.

The V and J genes are TRBV24-1 and TRBJ2-1; the D is unclear. In germline, CDR1 is KGHDR, CDR2 SFDVKD. Trimming cost V 11 bases and J 6 bases, with 16 bases left between them. There are 13 residues in the CDR3. CDR3: CASSPGLSNEQFF. DNA for the CDR3: TGTGCCAGTAGCCCTGGTTTAAGCAATGAGCAGTTCTTC.

This chain uses TRBV7-9 with TRBJ2-2; no clear D gene. Germline-derived CDR1 and CDR2 are SEHNR and FQNEAQ (reference sequence). V gave up 4 bases and J gave up 6 bases, with 12 bases separating them. This CDR3 is built from 14 residues. The CDR3, as DNA: TGTGCCAGCAGCTCGGACCCCACACCCGGGGAGCTGTTTTTT. Protein product: CASSSDPTPGELFF.

This clonotype was counted ten times or more. This chain links TRBV6-2 or TRBV6-3 with TRBJ1-5; possible D gene TRBD1, 5 bases. Germline CDR1 reads MNHEY; CDR2 reads SVGEGT. This CDR3 has 12 residues. Trimming removed 6 bases at V and 5 bases at J, with 8 bases between. This CDR3 reads CASRDTDQPQHF. CDR3 in DNA: TGTGCCAGCAGGGACACGGATCAGCCCCAGCATTTT.

The rearrangement links TRBV12-3 or TRBV12-4 to TRBJ1-2; TRBD1 matches 7 bases. Losses at the gene ends were 6 bases for V and 6 bases for J; bases not matched to a gene: 7. The CDR3 covers 13 residues. CDR3 DNA sequence: TGTGCCAGCAGATCCCTAGGGGGCAATGGCTACACCTTC. The encoded protein is CASRSLGGNGYTF.

This clonotype was seen only a few times. Being one base from a much bigger clone, this may be a read error. This chain uses TRBV10-3 with TRBJ1-2; 7 bases line up with TRBD1. This CDR3 has 15 amino acids. The V and J ends lost 10 bases and 4 bases, in that order; junction bases with no gene match: 15. Germline V gene data show CDR1 as ENHRY and CDR2 as SYGVKD. DNA for the CDR3: TGTGCCACCAGCCAGGGGACAGCCGCTATCTATGGCTACACCTTC. It yields the protein CATSQGTAAIYGYTF.